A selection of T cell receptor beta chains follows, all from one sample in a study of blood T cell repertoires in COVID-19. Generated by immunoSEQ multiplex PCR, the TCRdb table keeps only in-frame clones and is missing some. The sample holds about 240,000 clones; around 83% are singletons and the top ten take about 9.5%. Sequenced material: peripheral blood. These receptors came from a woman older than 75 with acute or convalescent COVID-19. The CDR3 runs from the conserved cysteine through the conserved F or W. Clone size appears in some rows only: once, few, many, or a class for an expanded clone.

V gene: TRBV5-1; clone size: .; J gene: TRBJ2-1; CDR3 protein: CASSLGGSGGGREQFF
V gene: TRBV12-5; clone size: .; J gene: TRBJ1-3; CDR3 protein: CASGQVGNTIYF
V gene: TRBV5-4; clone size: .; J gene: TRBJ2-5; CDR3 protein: CASSRPGLQPQETQYF
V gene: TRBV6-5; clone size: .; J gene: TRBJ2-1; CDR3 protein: CASSYRDSYNEQFF
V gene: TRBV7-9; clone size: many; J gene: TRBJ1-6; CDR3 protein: CASSLDGRSPLHF
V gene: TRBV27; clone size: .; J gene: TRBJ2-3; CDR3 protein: CASSFYRGASTDTQYF
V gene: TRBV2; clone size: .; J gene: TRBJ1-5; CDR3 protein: CASSENGGYNQPQHF
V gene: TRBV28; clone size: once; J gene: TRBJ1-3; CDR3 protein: CASSLRTGSTGNTIYF
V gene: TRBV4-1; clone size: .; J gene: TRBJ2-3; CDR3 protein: CASSQISGGARDTQYF
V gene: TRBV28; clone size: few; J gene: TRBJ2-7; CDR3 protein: CASSGNWEQYF
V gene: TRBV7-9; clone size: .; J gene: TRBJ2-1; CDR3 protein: CASSLLAGGRDNEQFF
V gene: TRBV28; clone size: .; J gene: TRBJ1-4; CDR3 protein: CASSFRQGTNEKLFF
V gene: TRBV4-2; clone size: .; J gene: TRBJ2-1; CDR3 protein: CASSQALGQGVYNEQFF
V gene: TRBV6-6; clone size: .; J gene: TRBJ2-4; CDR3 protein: CASSPSGGGILGAKNIQYF
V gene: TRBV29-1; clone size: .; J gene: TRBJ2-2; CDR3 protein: CSVTTSGGPNTGELFF
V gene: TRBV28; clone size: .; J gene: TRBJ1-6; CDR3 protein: CASSQGQSRGRALHF